This is a list of T cell receptor beta chains from one sample in a study of STAT5B mutations in CD4+ large granular lymphocyte leukemia. The protocol was immunoSEQ multiplex PCR, while the TCRdb copy is restricted to in-frame clones and leaves out a portion. The sample includes approximately 52,000 clones, just over 70% of them seen just once. Sequencing was carried out using CD4+ T cells from blood buffy coats. The receptor set was obtained from a human donor in good health. Each CDR3 is given without its conserved first and last residue. Clone size appears in some rows only: once, few, many, or a class for an expanded clone.

>-|TRBV6-1
ASIPGTTNEQF
>few|TRBV30
AWSYTGQGAYT
>-|TRBV6-1
ASRNRTSGAGGLY
>-|TRBV7-9
ASSLASLDPARPTDTQY
>-|TRBV19
ASSRRQGDWQPQH
>-|TRBV7-2
ASSLVGDTTDTQY
>-|TRBV9
ASSVGTSGGGRETQY
>few|TRBV2
ASRRGVGETQY
>once|TRBV18
ASSPGNQPQH
>-|TRBV27
ASSLGWRGETQY